This record covers a single T cell receptor beta chain. Its matching antigen is unknown. The source of the sample is a study of cytomegalovirus exposure and HLA in healthy donors. The study, taken as a whole, reports: CMV antigen specificity was confirmed in vitro for a few CMV-associated chains. What a later analysis showed was that several of the most significant clusters appeared linked to common viral pathogens. According to a later analysis, donors in an Asian-associated ancestry cluster reportedly had fewer N-insertions than the approximately 720-donor mean.

Donors likely had unrecorded immune exposures despite being nominally healthy when sampled. The CDR3 is made up of 12 amino acids. Losses at the gene ends were 2 bases for V and 15 bases for J; bases not matched to a gene: 6. CDR1 and CDR2 from the germline V gene are KGHSH and LQKENI. Primers included in the PCR were 60 Vbeta and 13 Jbeta primers. Sequencing used immunoSEQ multiplex PCR; TCRdb keeps in-frame clones, though not all of them. The sample records about 120,000 clones, 78% being singletons. Sequenced input: PBMCs. The clonotype originates from a young man in good health and CMV-seropositive. The genes are TRBV18 and TRBJ2-1; 8 bases line up with TRBD2. CDR3 residues: CASSPMREVAFF. CDR3 DNA: TGTGCCAGCTCACCAATGCGGGAGGTCGCGTTCTTC. Together with reference TRBV18 and TRBJ2-1, the CDR3 gives the full variable domain: NAGVMQNPRHLVRRRGQEARLRCSPMKGHSHVYWYRQLPEEGLKFMVYLQKENIIDESGMPKERFSAEFPKEGPSILRIQQVVRGDSAAYFCASSPMREVAFFGPGTRLTVL.